The 21 T cell receptor beta chains listed next were all sequenced from one sample in a study of cytomegalovirus exposure and HLA in healthy donors. Only in-frame clones appear in the TCRdb table, and some are missing; sequencing was by immunoSEQ multiplex PCR. This sample carries 100,000 to 150,000 clones, approximately 95% of them seen once, and the ten largest clones take about 1.8%. Sequenced: PBMCs. Source of these receptors: a young man in good health and CMV-seronegative.

The rearrangement uses TRBV19 and TRBJ2-7, with 9 bases matching TRBD2. Trimming removed 2 bases from V and 2 bases from J; junction bases left unmatched: 4. CDR3 length: 15 residues. CDR1 is LNHDA, CDR2 SQIVND, per germline (reference sequence). In DNA, the CDR3 is TGTGCCAGTAGTATATCCCTAGCGGGAACCTACGAGCAGTACTTC. This gives the protein CASSISLAGTYEQYF.

The rearrangement uses TRBV5-6 and TRBJ1-1; D may be TRBD1 (5 bases). From germline, CDR1 is SGHDT and CDR2 YYEEEE. The CDR3 covers 13 residues. V gave up 0 bases and J gave up 9 bases, with 12 bases separating them. The CDR3 is CASSLGGGAKAFF. As DNA, the CDR3 is TGTGCCAGCAGCTTGGGCGGCGGGGCCAAAGCTTTCTTT.

This clone was seen only once. The chain couples TRBV28 to TRBJ1-2, with D unclear. The germline V and J ends were trimmed by 2 bases and 8 bases, with 15 bases remaining between them. In germline, CDR1 is MDHEN, CDR2 SYDVKM. The CDR3 is 14 residues long. CDR3 sequence: CASSLEGSTWGYTF. In DNA, the CDR3 is TGTGCCAGCAGTTTAGAGGGTTCGACTTGGGGCTACACCTTC.

The rearrangement uses TRBV5-6 and TRBJ2-5, with TRBD2 matching over 10 bases. This CDR3 has 17 amino acids. The V segment lost 3 bases and the J segment 5 bases; nucleotides outside the gene matches: 13. CDR1 and CDR2 from the germline V gene are SGHDT and YYEEEE. The CDR3 sequence: CASSSEWLAGAGETQYF. CDR3 in DNA: TGTGCCAGCAGCTCGGAGTGGCTAGCGGGAGCGGGTGAGACCCAGTACTTC.

Here the CDR3 DNA reads TGTGCCAGCTCACCATACCAAGGGGAGGATCAGCCCCAGCATTTT. Residues: CASSPYQGEDQPQHF. This chain joins TRBV18 and TRBJ1-5; tentatively, D is TRBD1 (5 bases). Germline CDR1 is KGHSH and CDR2 is LQKENI. The CDR3 spans 15 residues. V was trimmed by 2 bases and J by 5 bases, leaving 13 bases between them.

The gene calls are TRBV28 and TRBJ1-2; 7 nucleotides line up with TRBD1. The CDR3 runs 13 residues. The J segment lost 5 bases and the V segment lost 5 bases, leaving 5 bases of the junction unmatched. The germline gives CDR1 MDHEN, CDR2 SYDVKM. Here the CDR3 reads CASSKGQAYGYTF. CDR3 nucleotides: TGTGCCAGCAGTAAAGGACAGGCGTATGGCTACACCTTC.

The V and J genes are TRBV5-5 and TRBJ1-1; D gene uncertain. This CDR3 region has 14 residues. From germline, CDR1 is SGHKS and CDR2 YYEKEE (reference sequence). The V end was cut by 4 bases, the J end by 2 bases, with 12 bases between. DNA for the CDR3: TGTGCCAGCAGCCTCGTGGGCGATAACACTGAAGCTTTCTTT. Translated: CASSLVGDNTEAFF.

The CDR3 bases are TGTGCCAGTAGTTTGACATCGAACACTGAAGCTTTCTTT. It codes for CASSLTSNTEAFF. The chain combines TRBV19 with TRBJ1-1; no reliable D call. Germline CDR1 reads LNHDA; CDR2 reads SQIVND (reference sequence). This CDR3 is built from 13 residues. V lost 5 bases, J lost 1 base, and 8 bases lay in between. Supplemented by reference TRBV19 and TRBJ1-1, the full variable domain reads DGGITQSPKYLFRKEGQNVTLSCEQNLNHDAMYWYRQDPGQGLRLIYYSQIVNDFQKGDIAEGYSVSREKKESFPLTVTSAQKNPTAFYLCASSLTSNTEAFFGQGTRLTVV.

There are a few counts of this clone. The genes are TRBV6-5 and TRBJ1-2, with D perhaps matching TRBD1 (5 bases). The CDR3 is 12 amino acids. CDR1 MNHEY and CDR2 SVGAGI come from the germline V gene. Trimming pared 5 bases from V and 5 bases from J, leaving 9 bases between. The CDR3, as DNA: TGTGCCAGCAGTACCGCAGGGTATGGCTACACCTTC. Translating it yields CASSTAGYGYTF.

This chain uses TRBV7-2 with TRBJ2-2, with 7 bases lining up with TRBD2. The germline gives CDR1 SGHTA, CDR2 FQGNSA. The CDR3 loop spans 16 amino acids. V shed 5 bases, J shed 2 bases, and the junction held 8 bases outside the gene matches. In nucleotides, the CDR3 is TGTGCCAGCAGCCCTAGCGGCGGGAGTAACACCGGGGAGCTGTTTTTT. Translating gives CASSPSGGSNTGELFF. Complete variable domain (other parts from reference TRBV7-2 and TRBJ2-2): GAGVSQSPSNKVTEKGKDVELRCDPISGHTALYWYRQSLGQGLEFLIYFQGNSAPDKSGLPSDRFSAERTGGSVSTLTIQRTQQEDSAVYLCASSPSGGSNTGELFFGEGSRLTVL.

CDR3 protein: CASRITGSRNEQYF. CDR3 in DNA: TGTGCCAGCAGAATTACCGGGAGTAGGAACGAGCAGTACTTC. The chain employs TRBV6-1 and TRBJ2-7, with D possibly matching TRBD2 (6 bases). The V end was cut by 6 bases, the J end by 5 bases, with 17 bases between. Germline V gene data show CDR1 as MNHNS and CDR2 as SASEGT. This CDR3 contains 14 residues.

V gene TRBV27 combines with J gene TRBJ2-7; 12 bases are a match to TRBD2. Per germline, CDR1 MNHEY and CDR2 SMNVEV (reference sequence). V trimming: 5 bases; J trimming: 3 bases; junction bases outside the gene matches: 17. The CDR3 length is 19 residues. The CDR3 sequence is CASSQGWGLAGNINYEQYF. The CDR3 coding sequence is TGTGCCAGCAGTCAGGGGTGGGGACTAGCGGGTAATATAAACTACGAGCAGTACTTC.

The V and J genes are TRBV28 and TRBJ1-5, with a possible D match to TRBD1 (5 bases). Trimming shortened V by 10 bases and J by 1 base, and 11 bases separated the two germline ends. The CDR3 sequence is 13 residues long. From germline, CDR1 is MDHEN and CDR2 SYDVKM. This chain's CDR3 is CATRVLSNQPQHF. CDR3 sequence (DNA): TGTGCCACCAGGGTCCTAAGCAATCAGCCCCAGCATTTT.

About this clone: Different DNA sequences within this sample yield the same CDR3. The genes are TRBV5-1 and TRBJ2-7; TRBD2 agrees at 11 bases. Looked up from germline, CDR1 is SGHRS and CDR2 is YFSETQ. This CDR3 is built from 14 residues. V lost 1 base and J lost 3; bases outside the gene matches: 0. CDR3 in amino acids: CASSLTSGSYEQYF. The CDR3 DNA reads as TGCGCCAGCAGCTTGACTAGCGGGAGCTACGAGCAGTACTTC.

The sample holds many counts of this clone. The rearrangement uses TRBV9 and TRBJ2-7, with a possible D match to TRBD2 (5 bases). The CDR3 totals 16 residues. Trimming removed 4 bases from V and 3 bases from J, with 20 bases in between. CDR1 SGDLS and CDR2 YYNGEE come from the germline V gene. The CDR3 reads CASSLGIGEVGYEQYF. The DNA of the CDR3 is TGTGCCAGCAGCCTCGGGATCGGCGAAGTTGGCTACGAGCAGTACTTC.

The chain couples TRBV5-1 to TRBJ1-1; weak D call: TRBD1 (6 bases). Germline loops: CDR1 SGHRS, CDR2 YFSETQ. This CDR3 spans 14 amino acids. V lost 4 bases, J lost 5 bases, and 15 bases lay in between. Written as DNA, the CDR3 is TGCGCCAGCAGCCCCGGACCCGACAGGACTGAAGCTTTCTTT. This translates into CASSPGPDRTEAFF.

The V call is TRBV6-6, the J call TRBJ2-7, with 9 nucleotides matching TRBD1. This CDR3 is built from 15 residues. Per the germline V gene, CDR1 is MNHNY and CDR2 is SVGAGI (reference sequence). V shed 7 bases, J shed 5 bases, and the junction held 12 bases outside the gene matches. Here the CDR3 DNA reads TGTGCCAGCACTCCCAGGGACAGGGTAAACGACGAGCAGTACTTC. It codes for CASTPRDRVNDEQYF.

The V and J genes are TRBV19 and TRBJ1-5; weak D call: TRBD1 (6 bases). The germline V gene encodes CDR1 LNHDA and CDR2 SQIVND (reference sequence). Trimming removed 4 bases at V and 0 bases at J, with 10 bases between. The CDR3 spans 15 residues. CDR3 in DNA: TGTGCCAGTAGTACTGACAGGTCTAGCAATCAGCCCCAGCATTTT. As protein: CASSTDRSSNQPQHF.

This sequence joins TRBV30 and TRBJ2-3, with a weak D call TRBD2 (6 bases). CDR1 GTSNPN and CDR2 SVGIG come from the germline V gene (reference sequence). The CDR3 has 13 amino acids. V gave up 5 bases and J gave up 3 bases, with 12 bases separating them. The CDR3 loop reads CAWGTPGTDTQYF. The CDR3 DNA follows: TGTGCCTGGGGGACTCCCGGGACAGATACGCAGTATTTT. The whole variable domain, remainder taken from reference TRBV30 and TRBJ2-3, is SQTIHQWPATLVQPVGSPLSLECTVEGTSNPNLYWYRQAAGRGLQLLFYSVGIGQISSEVPQNLSASRPQDRQFILSSKKLLLSDSGFYLCAWGTPGTDTQYFGPGTRLTVL.

The V and J genes are TRBV6-5 and TRBJ1-1; 9 bases are a match to TRBD1. The V and J ends lost 6 bases and 4 bases, in that order; junction bases with no gene match: 6. The CDR3 consists of 14 residues. The germline gives CDR1 MNHEY, CDR2 SVGAGI. CDR3 amino acids: CASSRDRGVTEAFF. DNA for the CDR3: TGTGCCAGCAGCCGCGACAGGGGGGTCACTGAAGCTTTCTTT.

In this sample, this clone turned up once. The gene calls are TRBV11-2 and TRBJ2-1, with D unresolved. Germline CDR1 SGHAT, CDR2 FQNNGV. Trimming took off 5 bases at V and 0 bases at J, with 11 bases between the two ends. The CDR3 totals 15 residues. CDR3 sequence reads: CASSRTLSSYNEQFF. Written as DNA, the CDR3 is TGTGCCAGCAGCCGTACTTTAAGCTCCTACAATGAGCAGTTCTTC.